This T cell receptor (beta chain) is drawn from a study of T cells after yellow fever vaccination. Study summary: Some fractions had low cell numbers, and these were prepared with SMART-Seq v4 Ultra Low Input.

Ten or more counts support this clonotype. What it recognizes is unknown. V lost 0 bases and J 5 bases, leaving 7 bases between the germline ends. CDR3 length: 13 amino acids. CDR1 SGHTA and CDR2 FQGNSA come from the germline V gene. Universal primer sites and UMIs were introduced during 5'RACE template-switching synthesis of TCR cDNA. TCRdb used MiXCR to reprocess the 5' RACE reads, holding one entry per CDR3 protein. The sample carries over 300,000 distinct CDR3 sequences, about 4% recorded once. Notes on the study in general: Reappearance after the booster was seen for most primary-vaccination clones, at more than 95% CD4 and around 90% CD8. Clonotypes appearing in both CD4 and CD8 compartments existed, and their share was small.

The specimen was PBMCs, collected 5 days after the yellow fever booster vaccination. The chain uses TRBV7-2 and TRBJ2-5; D is undetermined. The source of this sequence is a man aged 18 to 30 who received the YFV17D yellow fever vaccine. The CDR3 loop is CASSLAIGETQYF. The CDR3 nucleotides are TGTGCCAGCAGCTTAGCGATTGGGGAGACCCAGTACTTC. The complete variable domain, with remaining parts taken from reference TRBV7-2 and TRBJ2-5, reads GAGVSQSPSNKVTEKGKDVELRCDPISGHTALYWYRQSLGQGLEFLIYFQGNSAPDKSGLPSDRFSAERTGGSVSTLTIQRTQQEDSAVYLCASSLAIGETQYFGPGTRLLVL.